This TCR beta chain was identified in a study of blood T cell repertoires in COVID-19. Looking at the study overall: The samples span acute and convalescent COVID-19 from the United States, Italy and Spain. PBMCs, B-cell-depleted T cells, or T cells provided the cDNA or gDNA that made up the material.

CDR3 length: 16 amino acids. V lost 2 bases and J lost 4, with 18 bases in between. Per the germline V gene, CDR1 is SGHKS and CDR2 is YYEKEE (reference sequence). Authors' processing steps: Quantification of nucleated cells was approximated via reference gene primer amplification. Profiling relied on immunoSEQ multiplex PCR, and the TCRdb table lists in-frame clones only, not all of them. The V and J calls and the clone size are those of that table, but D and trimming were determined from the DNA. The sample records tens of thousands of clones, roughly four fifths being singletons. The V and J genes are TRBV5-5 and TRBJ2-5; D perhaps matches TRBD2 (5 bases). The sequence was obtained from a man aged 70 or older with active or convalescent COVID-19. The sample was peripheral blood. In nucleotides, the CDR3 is TGTGCCAGCAGCTTTTTGCTAGCCGGGGTTAGAGAGACCCAGTACTTC. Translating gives CASSFLLAGVRETQYF. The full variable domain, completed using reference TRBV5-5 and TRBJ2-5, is DAGVTQSPTHLIKTRGQQVTLRCSPISGHKSVSWYQQVLGQGPQFIFQYYEKEERGRGNFPDRFSARQFPNYSSELNVNALLLGDSALYLCASSFLLAGVRETQYFGPGTRLLVL.